These 2 T cell receptor beta chains share one sample of origin, sequenced in a study of T cells after yellow fever vaccination. TCRdb re-derived calls from the 5' RACE reads in MiXCR, one entry per CDR3 protein. The sample has about 320,000 distinct CDR3 sequences, over 3.5% seen once. Specimen: PBMCs, collected 15 days after the yellow fever booster vaccination. Receptors were obtained from a young man who received the YFV17D yellow fever vaccine.

This clonotype has only a few counts. The chain employs TRBV27 and TRBJ1-6; unclear D gene. This CDR3 contains 13 residues. V gave up 3 bases and J gave up 5 bases, with 5 bases separating them. Germline CDR1 and CDR2: MNHEY and SMNVEV (reference sequence). The CDR3 sequence is CASSLTNNSPLHF. CDR3 DNA: TGTGCCAGCAGTTTGACGAATAATTCACCCCTCCACTTT.

This clonotype was counted ten times or more. This sequence joins TRBV6-6 and TRBJ2-7, with D uncertain. Between the trimmed V and J ends, which lost 6 bases and 0 bases, there was a span of 9 bases. Germline CDR1 is MNHNY and CDR2 is SVGAGI (reference sequence). CDR3 length equals 13 residues. The CDR3 reads CASSPTYSYEQYV. The CDR3 coding sequence is TGTGCCAGCAGCCCCACTTACTCCTACGAGCAGTACGTC.